The rows below give T cell receptor beta chains drawn from one sample of a study of blood T cells in healthy people across ages. MiXCR was run by TCRdb on the 5' RACE reads, yielding one entry per CDR3 protein. The sample records around 1.7 million distinct CDR3 sequences, roughly 28% being singletons. Sequenced: blood. These receptors were taken from a woman aged 25 to 39 in good health. Both conserved end residues are part of each CDR3. D genes are given only for firm matches. Not every row has a clone size; where given, it reads once, few, many or a size class.

d_gene: -
abundance: -
v_gene: TRBV29-1
j_gene: TRBJ1-2
CDR3aa: CSVGQSYGYTF
CDR3nt: TGCAGCGTTGGACAAAGCTATGGCTACACCTTC

d_gene: -
abundance: many
v_gene: TRBV20-1
j_gene: TRBJ2-7
CDR3aa: CSARDPWGSGYEQYF
CDR3nt: TGCAGTGCTAGAGATCCTTGGGGTAGCGGCTACGAGCAGTACTTC

d_gene: -
abundance: -
v_gene: TRBV20-1
j_gene: TRBJ2-7
CDR3aa: CSARVAGTYSYEQYF
CDR3nt: TGCAGTGCTAGAGTTGCCGGGACCTACTCCTACGAGCAGTACTTC

d_gene: TRBD1
abundance: -
v_gene: TRBV20-1
j_gene: TRBJ1-4
CDR3aa: CSAMTGTGNEKLFF
CDR3nt: TGCAGTGCTATGACCGGGACAGGGAATGAAAAACTGTTTTTT

d_gene: -
abundance: -
v_gene: TRBV7-9
j_gene: TRBJ2-3
CDR3aa: CASSFSDSFSQYF
CDR3nt: TGTGCCAGCAGCTTCTCGGACAGCTTCTCGCAGTATTTT

d_gene: TRBD2
abundance: -
v_gene: TRBV12-3/TRBV12-4
j_gene: TRBJ2-7
CDR3aa: CASSLESSGVSSYEQYF
CDR3nt: TGTGCCAGCAGTTTAGAGTCTAGCGGGGTTAGCTCCTACGAGCAGTACTTC

d_gene: -
abundance: -
v_gene: TRBV3-1
j_gene: TRBJ2-1
CDR3aa: CASSQDWTINEQFF
CDR3nt: TGTGCCAGCAGCCAAGATTGGACCATCAATGAGCAGTTCTTC

d_gene: -
abundance: -
v_gene: TRBV29-1
j_gene: TRBJ1-2
CDR3aa: CSVEQGRDGYTF
CDR3nt: TGCAGCGTCGAGCAGGGGCGCGATGGCTACACCTTC

d_gene: -
abundance: many
v_gene: TRBV3-1
j_gene: TRBJ2-5
CDR3aa: CASSQGLGTEQETQYF
CDR3nt: TGTGCCAGCAGCCAAGGGTTAGGGACTGAGCAAGAGACCCAGTACTTC

d_gene: TRBD2
abundance: many
v_gene: TRBV12-3/TRBV12-4
j_gene: TRBJ2-1
CDR3aa: CASTPQRGHNEQFF
CDR3nt: TGTGCCAGCACCCCCCAGCGGGGGCACAATGAGCAGTTCTTC

d_gene: TRBD1
abundance: few
v_gene: TRBV7-9
j_gene: TRBJ1-4
CDR3aa: CASSPAGGTGVEKLFF
CDR3nt: TGTGCCAGCAGCCCAGCAGGAGGGACAGGGGTGGAAAAACTGTTTTTT

d_gene: -
abundance: many
v_gene: TRBV28
j_gene: TRBJ2-7
CDR3aa: CASSGTGSNSYEQYF
CDR3nt: TGTGCCAGCAGTGGAACAGGGAGCAACTCCTACGAGCAGTACTTC

d_gene: -
abundance: few
v_gene: TRBV12-3/TRBV12-4
j_gene: TRBJ1-1
CDR3aa: CASTLTPSGEAFF
CDR3nt: TGTGCCAGCACCCTGACTCCTAGTGGTGAAGCTTTCTTT

d_gene: -
abundance: -
v_gene: TRBV7-3
j_gene: TRBJ1-2
CDR3aa: CASSLSDSSNYGYTF
CDR3nt: TGTGCCAGCAGCCTTTCGGACAGCTCTAACTATGGCTACACCTTC

d_gene: -
abundance: many
v_gene: TRBV29-1
j_gene: TRBJ2-7
CDR3aa: CSVGGGRTYEQYF
CDR3nt: TGCAGCGTTGGAGGAGGGAGGACGTACGAGCAGTACTTC

d_gene: -
abundance: -
v_gene: TRBV20-1
j_gene: TRBJ1-4
CDR3aa: CSASGRRKLFF
CDR3nt: TGCAGTGCTAGCGGGAGGCGAAAACTGTTTTTT